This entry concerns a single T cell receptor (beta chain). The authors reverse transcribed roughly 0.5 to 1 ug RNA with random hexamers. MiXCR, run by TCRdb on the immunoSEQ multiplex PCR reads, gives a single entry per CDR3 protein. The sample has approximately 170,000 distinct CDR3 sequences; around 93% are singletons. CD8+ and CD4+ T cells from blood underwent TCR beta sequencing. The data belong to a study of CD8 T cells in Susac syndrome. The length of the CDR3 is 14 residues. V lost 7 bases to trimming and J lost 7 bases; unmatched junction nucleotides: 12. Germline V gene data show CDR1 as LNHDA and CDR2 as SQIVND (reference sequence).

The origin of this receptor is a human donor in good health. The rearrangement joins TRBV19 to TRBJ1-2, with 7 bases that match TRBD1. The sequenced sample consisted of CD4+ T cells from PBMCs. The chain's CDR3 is CASTIRGTVPGYTF. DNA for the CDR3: TGTGCCAGTACCATCCGGGGGACAGTCCCTGGCTACACCTTC.